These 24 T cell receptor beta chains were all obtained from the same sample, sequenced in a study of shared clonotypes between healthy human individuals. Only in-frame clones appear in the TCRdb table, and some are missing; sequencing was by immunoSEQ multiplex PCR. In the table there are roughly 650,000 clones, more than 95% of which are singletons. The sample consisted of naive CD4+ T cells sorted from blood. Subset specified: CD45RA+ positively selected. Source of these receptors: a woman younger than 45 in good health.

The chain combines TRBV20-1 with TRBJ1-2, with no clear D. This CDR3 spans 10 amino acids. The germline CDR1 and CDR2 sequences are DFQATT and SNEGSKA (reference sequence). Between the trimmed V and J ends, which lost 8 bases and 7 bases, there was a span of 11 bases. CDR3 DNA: TGCAGTCCGGACTCCATTGGCTACACCTTC. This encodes CSPDSIGYTF.

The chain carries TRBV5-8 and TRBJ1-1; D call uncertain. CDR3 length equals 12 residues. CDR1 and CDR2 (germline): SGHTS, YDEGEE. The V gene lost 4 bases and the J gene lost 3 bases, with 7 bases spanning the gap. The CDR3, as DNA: TGTGCCAGCAGCCTGAGTTACACTGAAGCTTTCTTT. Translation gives CASSLSYTEAFF.

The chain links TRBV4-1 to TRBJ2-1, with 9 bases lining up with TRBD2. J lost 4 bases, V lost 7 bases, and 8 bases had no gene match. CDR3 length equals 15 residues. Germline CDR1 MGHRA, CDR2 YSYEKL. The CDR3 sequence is CASKRIAGAYNEQFF. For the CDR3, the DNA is TGCGCCAGCAAACGCATAGCGGGGGCGTACAATGAGCAGTTCTTC.

The CDR3 loop reads CASSSGTREETQYF. The CDR3 nucleotides read TGCGCCAGCAGCTCCGGGACACGAGAGGAGACCCAGTACTTC. The chain recombines TRBV5-1 with TRBJ2-5; D perhaps matches TRBD1 (6 bases). The V end lost 3 bases, the J end lost 5 bases, and 14 bases lay between the germline ends. The CDR3 extends over 14 amino acids. Looked up from germline, CDR1 is SGHRS and CDR2 is YFSETQ.

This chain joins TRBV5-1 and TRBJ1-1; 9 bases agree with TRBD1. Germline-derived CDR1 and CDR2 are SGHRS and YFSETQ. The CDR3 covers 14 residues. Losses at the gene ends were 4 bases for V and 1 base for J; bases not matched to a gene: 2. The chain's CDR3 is CASSMTGGNTEAFF. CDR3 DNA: TGCGCCAGCAGCATGACAGGGGGGAACACTGAAGCTTTCTTT.

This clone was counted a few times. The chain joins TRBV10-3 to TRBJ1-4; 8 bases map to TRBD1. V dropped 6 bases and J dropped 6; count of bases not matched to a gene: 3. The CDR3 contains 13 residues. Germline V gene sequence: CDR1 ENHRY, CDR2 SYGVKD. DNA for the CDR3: TGTGCCATCAGACCGGGACAGGATGAAAAACTGTTTTTT. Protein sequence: CAIRPGQDEKLFF.

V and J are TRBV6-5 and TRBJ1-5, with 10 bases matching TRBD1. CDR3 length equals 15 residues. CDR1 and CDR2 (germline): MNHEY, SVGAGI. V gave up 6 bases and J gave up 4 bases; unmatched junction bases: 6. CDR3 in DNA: TGTGCCAGCAGCGAGGACAGGGGGAAGAATCAGCCCCAGCATTTT. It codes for CASSEDRGKNQPQHF.

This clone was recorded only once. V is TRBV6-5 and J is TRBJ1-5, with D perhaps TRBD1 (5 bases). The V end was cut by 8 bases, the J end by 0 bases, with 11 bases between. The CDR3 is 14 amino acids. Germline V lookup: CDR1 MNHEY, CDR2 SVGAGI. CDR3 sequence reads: CASRDLYSNQPQHF. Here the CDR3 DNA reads TGTGCCAGCCGGGACCTCTATAGCAATCAGCCCCAGCATTTT.

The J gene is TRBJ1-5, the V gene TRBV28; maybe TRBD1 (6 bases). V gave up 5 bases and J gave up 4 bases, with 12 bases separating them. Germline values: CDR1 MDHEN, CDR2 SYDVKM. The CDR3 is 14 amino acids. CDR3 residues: CASSPITGNQPQHF. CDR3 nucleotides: TGTGCCAGCAGTCCGATCACAGGGAATCAGCCCCAGCATTTT. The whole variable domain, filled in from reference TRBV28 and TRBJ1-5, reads DVKVTQSSRYLVKRTGEKVFLECVQDMDHENMFWYRQDPGLGLRLIYFSYDVKMKEKGDIPEGYSVSREKKERFSLILESASTNQTSMYLCASSPITGNQPQHFGDGTRLSIL.

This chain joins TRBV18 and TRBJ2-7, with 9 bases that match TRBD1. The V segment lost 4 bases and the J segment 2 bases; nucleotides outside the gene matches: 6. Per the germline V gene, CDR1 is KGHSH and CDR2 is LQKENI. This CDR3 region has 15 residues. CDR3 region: CASSRDRGKAYEQYF. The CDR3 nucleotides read TGTGCCAGCTCACGCGACAGGGGGAAGGCCTACGAGCAGTACTTC. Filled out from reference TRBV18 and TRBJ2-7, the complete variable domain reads NAGVMQNPRHLVRRRGQEARLRCSPMKGHSHVYWYRQLPEEGLKFMVYLQKENIIDESGMPKERFSAEFPKEGPSILRIQQVVRGDSAAYFCASSRDRGKAYEQYFGPGTRLTVT.

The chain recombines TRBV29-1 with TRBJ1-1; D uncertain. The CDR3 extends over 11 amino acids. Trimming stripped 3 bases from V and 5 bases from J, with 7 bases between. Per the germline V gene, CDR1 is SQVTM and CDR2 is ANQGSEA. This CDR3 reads CSVDRGTEAFF. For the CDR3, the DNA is TGCAGCGTTGATCGCGGTACTGAAGCTTTCTTT.

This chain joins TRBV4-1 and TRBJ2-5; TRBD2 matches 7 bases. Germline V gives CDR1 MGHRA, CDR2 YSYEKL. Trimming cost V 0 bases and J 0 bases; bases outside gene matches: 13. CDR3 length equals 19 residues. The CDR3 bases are TGCGCCAGCAGCCAAGATTTCGGACTAGTGGGAACTCACCAAGAGACCCAGTACTTC. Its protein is CASSQDFGLVGTHQETQYF.

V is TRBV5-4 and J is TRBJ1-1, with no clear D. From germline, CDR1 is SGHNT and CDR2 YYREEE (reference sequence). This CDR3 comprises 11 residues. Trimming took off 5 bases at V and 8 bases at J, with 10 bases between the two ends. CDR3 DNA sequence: TGTGCCAGCAGGTTAGCCGGAGAAGCTTTCTTT. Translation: CASRLAGEAFF.

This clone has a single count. CDR3 sequence reads: CASSPSSGANVLTF. CDR3 DNA: TGTGCCAGTAGTCCATCCTCTGGGGCCAACGTCCTGACTTTC. V and J are TRBV19 and TRBJ2-6; D is unresolved. Germline V gene lookup returns CDR1 LNHDA and CDR2 SQIVND (reference sequence). V was pared by 5 bases and J by 0 bases, with 5 bases between. The CDR3 is 14 amino acids.

CDR3 coding DNA: TGCAGCGCCACGGGACTAGCGGAGACAGAGCAGTTCTTC. Amino acid sequence: CSATGLAETEQFF. The rearrangement joins TRBV29-1 to TRBJ2-1, with 11 bases lining up with TRBD2. The CDR3 has 13 residues. Unmatched junction bases numbered 9, after V lost 7 bases and J lost 10 bases. Germline V gene lookup returns CDR1 SQVTM and CDR2 ANQGSEA.

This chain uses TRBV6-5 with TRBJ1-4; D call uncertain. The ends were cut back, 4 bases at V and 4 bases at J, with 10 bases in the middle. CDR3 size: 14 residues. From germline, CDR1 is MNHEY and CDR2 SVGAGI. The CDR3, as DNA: TGTGCCAGCAGTTTATCTATTAATAATGAAAAACTGTTTTTT. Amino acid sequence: CASSLSINNEKLFF.

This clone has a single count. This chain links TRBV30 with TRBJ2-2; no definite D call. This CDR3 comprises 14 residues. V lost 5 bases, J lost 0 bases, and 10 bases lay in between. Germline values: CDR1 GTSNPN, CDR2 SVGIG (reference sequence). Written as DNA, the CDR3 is TGTGCCTGGGCCACAGTCGCGAACACCGGGGAGCTGTTTTTT. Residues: CAWATVANTGELFF.

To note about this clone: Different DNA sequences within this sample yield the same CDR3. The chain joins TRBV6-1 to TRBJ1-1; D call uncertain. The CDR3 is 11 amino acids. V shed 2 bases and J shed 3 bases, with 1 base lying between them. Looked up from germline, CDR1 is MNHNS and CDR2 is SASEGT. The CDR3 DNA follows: TGTGCCAGCAGTGAATACACTGAAGCTTTCTTT. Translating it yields CASSEYTEAFF.

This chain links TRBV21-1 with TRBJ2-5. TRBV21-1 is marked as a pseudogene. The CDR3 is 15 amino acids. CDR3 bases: TGTGCCAGCAGCAAAGGTGGGGGATTTGGAGAGACCCAGTACTTC. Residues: CASSKGGGFGETQYF.

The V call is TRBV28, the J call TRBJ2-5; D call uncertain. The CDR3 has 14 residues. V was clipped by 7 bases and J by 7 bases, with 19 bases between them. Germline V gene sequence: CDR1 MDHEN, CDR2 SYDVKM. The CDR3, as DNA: TGTGCCAGCACCCTAACCTTTCCAGAAGGGACCCAGTACTTC. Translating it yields CASTLTFPEGTQYF. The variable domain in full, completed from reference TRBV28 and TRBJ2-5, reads DVKVTQSSRYLVKRTGEKVFLECVQDMDHENMFWYRQDPGLGLRLIYFSYDVKMKEKGDIPEGYSVSREKKERFSLILESASTNQTSMYLCASTLTFPEGTQYFGPGTRLLVL.

CDR3 amino acids: CASSLSGTKAGANVLTF. Written as DNA, the CDR3 is TGTGCCAGCAGCTTGTCCGGGACAAAGGCTGGGGCCAACGTCCTGACTTTC. This chain joins TRBV7-9 and TRBJ2-6; D may be TRBD1 (6 bases). CDR1 and CDR2 (germline): SEHNR, FQNEAQ (reference sequence). Between the trimmed V and J ends, which lost 3 bases and 2 bases, there was a span of 14 bases. The CDR3 runs to 17 residues.

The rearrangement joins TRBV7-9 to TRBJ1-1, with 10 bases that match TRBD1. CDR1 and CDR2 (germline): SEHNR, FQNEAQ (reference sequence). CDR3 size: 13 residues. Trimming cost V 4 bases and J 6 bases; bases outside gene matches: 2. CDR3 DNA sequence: TGTGCCAGCAGCTCGACAGGGGGCCCTGAAGCTTTCTTT. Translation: CASSSTGGPEAFF. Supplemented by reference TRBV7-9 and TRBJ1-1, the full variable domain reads DTGVSQNPRHKITKRGQNVTFRCDPISEHNRLYWYRQTLGQGPEFLTYFQNEAQLEKSRLLSDRFSAERPKGSFSTLEIQRTEQGDSAMYLCASSSTGGPEAFFGQGTRLTVV.

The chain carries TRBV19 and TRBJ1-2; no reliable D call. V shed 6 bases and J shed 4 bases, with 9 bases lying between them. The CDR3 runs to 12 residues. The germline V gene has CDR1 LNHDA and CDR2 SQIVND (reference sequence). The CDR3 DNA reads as TGTGCCAGTAGGCTCGGTGGCTATGGCTACACCTTC. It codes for CASRLGGYGYTF. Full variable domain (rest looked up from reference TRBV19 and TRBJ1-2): DGGITQSPKYLFRKEGQNVTLSCEQNLNHDAMYWYRQDPGQGLRLIYYSQIVNDFQKGDIAEGYSVSREKKESFPLTVTSAQKNPTAFYLCASRLGGYGYTFGSGTRLTVV.

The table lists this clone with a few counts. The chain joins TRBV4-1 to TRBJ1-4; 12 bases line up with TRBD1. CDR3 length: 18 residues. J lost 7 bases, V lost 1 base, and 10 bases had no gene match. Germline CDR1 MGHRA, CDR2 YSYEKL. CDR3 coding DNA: TGCGCCAGCAGCCAAGTTTTGGGACAGGGGGCATTGAGTGAAAAACTGTTTTTT. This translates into CASSQVLGQGALSEKLFF.